This is a list of T cell receptor beta chains from one sample in a study of T-cell reconstitution after alpha-beta-depleted transplantation in children. TCRdb recomputed calls from the PCR reads with MiXCR, one row per CDR3 protein. This table holds more than 85,000 distinct CDR3 sequences, around a tenth found once. This material consisted of PBMCs from the stem cell graft donor, taken from the stem cell graft. The receptors were gathered from a human donor who donated a stem cell graft to a child with acute lymphoblastic leukemia. Both conserved end residues are part of each CDR3. Fields, in order: clone size, J gene, D gene, V gene, CDR3 DNA, CDR3 protein. A D gene is named only where the DNA matches it firmly. Expanded clones get a size class; other rows say once, few or many, or leave the size out.

clone size: many; J gene: TRBJ2-2; D gene: TRBD2; V gene: TRBV6-4; CDR3 DNA: TGTGCCAGCAGTGAAACTAGCGGGAGCCCCGGGGAGCTGTTTTTT; CDR3 protein: CASSETSGSPGELFF
clone size: many; J gene: TRBJ2-1; D gene: NA; V gene: TRBV28; CDR3 DNA: TGTGCCAGCAGTTTCCCCGAAAACAATGAGCAGTTCTTC; CDR3 protein: CASSFPENNEQFF
clone size: many; J gene: TRBJ2-7; D gene: NA; V gene: TRBV10-3; CDR3 DNA: TGTGCCATCAGTGAGTCGCGGACAGTTTCCTACGAGCAGTACTTC; CDR3 protein: CAISESRTVSYEQYF
clone size: many; J gene: TRBJ2-7; D gene: TRBD1; V gene: TRBV20-1; CDR3 DNA: TGCAGTGCTAGAGTCGGGACAGCCCTCTACGAGCAGTACTTC; CDR3 protein: CSARVGTALYEQYF
clone size: many; J gene: TRBJ2-2; D gene: NA; V gene: TRBV27; CDR3 DNA: TGTGCCAGCAGTTTATATGTAATCGCCGGCACCGGGGAGCTGTTTTTT; CDR3 protein: CASSLYVIAGTGELFF
clone size: many; J gene: TRBJ1-2; D gene: NA; V gene: TRBV5-8; CDR3 DNA: TGTGCCAGCAGTCTTACAGGGAATATTAACTATGGCTACACCTTC; CDR3 protein: CASSLTGNINYGYTF
clone size: many; J gene: TRBJ2-3; D gene: NA; V gene: TRBV14; CDR3 DNA: TGTGCCAGCAGCCCCTGGGGGGATACGCAGTATTTT; CDR3 protein: CASSPWGDTQYF
clone size: many; J gene: TRBJ2-3; D gene: NA; V gene: TRBV7-2; CDR3 DNA: TGTGCCAGCAGCGGGAATACAGGGCTTCTCACAGATACGCAGTATTTT; CDR3 protein: CASSGNTGLLTDTQYF
clone size: many; J gene: TRBJ2-4; D gene: TRBD1; V gene: TRBV20-1; CDR3 DNA: TGCAGTGCTAGAGGACCGGGACAGGGAGGAAACATTCAGTACTTC; CDR3 protein: CSARGPGQGGNIQYF
clone size: many; J gene: TRBJ2-1; D gene: NA; V gene: TRBV15; CDR3 DNA: TGTGCCACCAGCCCCCACAGGGCGGGGAATGAGCAGTTCTTC; CDR3 protein: CATSPHRAGNEQFF
clone size: many; J gene: TRBJ2-3; D gene: NA; V gene: TRBV6-5; CDR3 DNA: TGTGCCAGCAGAAATAGAGATACGCAGTATTTT; CDR3 protein: CASRNRDTQYF
clone size: many; J gene: TRBJ2-3; D gene: TRBD2; V gene: TRBV10-1; CDR3 DNA: TGCGCCACCTCTGGGACTAGCGGGGGGGATACGCAGTATTTT; CDR3 protein: CATSGTSGGDTQYF
clone size: many; J gene: TRBJ2-1; D gene: NA; V gene: TRBV12-3/TRBV12-4; CDR3 DNA: TGTGCCAGCAGTTCTGATTGGAATGAGCAGTTCTTC; CDR3 protein: CASSSDWNEQFF
clone size: many; J gene: TRBJ2-3; D gene: NA; V gene: TRBV7-3; CDR3 DNA: TGTGCCAGCAGCCCGACAGGATCAGATACGCAGTATTTT; CDR3 protein: CASSPTGSDTQYF
clone size: many; J gene: TRBJ2-7; D gene: NA; V gene: TRBV4-2; CDR3 DNA: TGTGCCAGCAGCCAAGTCCCCGAGGGCCGATACGAGCAGTACTTC; CDR3 protein: CASSQVPEGRYEQYF
clone size: many; J gene: TRBJ2-7; D gene: TRBD1; V gene: TRBV7-9; CDR3 DNA: TGTGCCAGCAGCTACAGCTTTGGGACAGGGGGATACGAGCAGTACTTC; CDR3 protein: CASSYSFGTGGYEQYF
clone size: many; J gene: TRBJ2-7; D gene: TRBD1; V gene: TRBV6-1; CDR3 DNA: TGTGCCAGCAGTAGGACAGGGGTGTGGGAGCAGTACTTC; CDR3 protein: CASSRTGVWEQYF
clone size: NA; J gene: TRBJ1-1; D gene: NA; V gene: TRBV30; CDR3 DNA: TGTGCCTGGAGAGCGAATACTGAAGCTTTCTTT; CDR3 protein: CAWRANTEAFF
clone size: many; J gene: TRBJ2-5; D gene: NA; V gene: TRBV4-3; CDR3 DNA: TGCGCCAGCAGCCAAGGGACAGCCCAAGAGACCCAGTACTTC; CDR3 protein: CASSQGTAQETQYF
clone size: many; J gene: TRBJ2-3; D gene: TRBD1; V gene: TRBV15; CDR3 DNA: TGTGCCTCGAGGGCAGGGGGTATGGATACGCAGTATTTT; CDR3 protein: CASRAGGMDTQYF
clone size: few; J gene: TRBJ1-2; D gene: NA; V gene: TRBV19; CDR3 DNA: TGTGCCAGTAACTCCCCGGCCGCAGCTAACTATGGCTACACCTTC; CDR3 protein: CASNSPAAANYGYTF
clone size: few; J gene: TRBJ2-7; D gene: NA; V gene: TRBV12-5; CDR3 DNA: TGTGCTAGTGGTCCGGGACTTTCCTACGAGCAGTACTTC; CDR3 protein: CASGPGLSYEQYF
clone size: many; J gene: TRBJ1-1; D gene: TRBD1; V gene: TRBV27; CDR3 DNA: TGTGCCAGCAGTCCCGTCTCCCACCCCCGACAGGGACAGAACACTGAAGCTTTCTTT; CDR3 protein: CASSPVSHPRQGQNTEAFF
clone size: many; J gene: TRBJ2-1; D gene: TRBD2; V gene: TRBV20-1; CDR3 DNA: TGCAGTGCTAGAGGTAATAGCGGGAGAGGCGTTGAGCAGTTCTTC; CDR3 protein: CSARGNSGRGVEQFF
clone size: many; J gene: TRBJ2-3; D gene: NA; V gene: TRBV5-1; CDR3 DNA: TGCGCCAGCAGCCCTGAACCTGACCCCACAGATACTCAGTATTTT; CDR3 protein: CASSPEPDPTDTQYF
clone size: many; J gene: TRBJ1-1; D gene: TRBD1; V gene: TRBV20-1; CDR3 DNA: TGCAGTGCCCGAGGGGGCGGGGTGTCTGAAGCTTTCTTT; CDR3 protein: CSARGGGVSEAFF
clone size: many; J gene: TRBJ1-2; D gene: NA; V gene: TRBV10-3; CDR3 DNA: TGTGCCATCAGTGAGTCTAGGACCGAGTATGGCTACACCTTC; CDR3 protein: CAISESRTEYGYTF
clone size: many; J gene: TRBJ1-1; D gene: TRBD1; V gene: TRBV24-1; CDR3 DNA: TGTGCCACCAGTCCGGGACAGGGCACTGAAGCTTTCTTT; CDR3 protein: CATSPGQGTEAFF
clone size: many; J gene: TRBJ1-5; D gene: TRBD1; V gene: TRBV20-1; CDR3 DNA: TGCAGTGCTACAGTGGGAATGAGAGGACAGGGCGGACAGCCCCAGCATTTT; CDR3 protein: CSATVGMRGQGGQPQHF
clone size: many; J gene: TRBJ1-2; D gene: NA; V gene: TRBV20-1; CDR3 DNA: TGCAGTGCTCTGGGAATCTCTAACTATGGCTACACCTTC; CDR3 protein: CSALGISNYGYTF
clone size: many; J gene: TRBJ1-6; D gene: NA; V gene: TRBV10-1; CDR3 DNA: TGCGCCAGCGGCCGGGGTTGGGATTCACCCCTCCACTTT; CDR3 protein: CASGRGWDSPLHF
clone size: many; J gene: TRBJ2-7; D gene: NA; V gene: TRBV27; CDR3 DNA: TGTGCCAGCAGTTACGGGGACGGACGCTCCTACGAGCAGTACTTC; CDR3 protein: CASSYGDGRSYEQYF
clone size: NA; J gene: TRBJ2-7; D gene: NA; V gene: TRBV30; CDR3 DNA: TGTGCCTGGAGTGTACCGGGGGACAGAGTCGAGCAGTACTTC; CDR3 protein: CAWSVPGDRVEQYF
clone size: many; J gene: TRBJ2-3; D gene: TRBD2; V gene: TRBV10-3; CDR3 DNA: TGTGCCATCAAAGGAGAGCGGGAGAGCACAGATACGCAGTATTTT; CDR3 protein: CAIKGERESTDTQYF
clone size: many; J gene: TRBJ2-7; D gene: TRBD1; V gene: TRBV7-2; CDR3 DNA: TGTGCCAGCAGCAGAACAGGGGTTACCTCCTACGAGCAGTACTTC; CDR3 protein: CASSRTGVTSYEQYF
clone size: many; J gene: TRBJ2-2; D gene: NA; V gene: TRBV4-3; CDR3 DNA: TGCGCCAGCAGCGAGACGAGAAGTATCCGGGAGCTGTTTTTT; CDR3 protein: CASSETRSIRELFF
clone size: many; J gene: TRBJ1-4; D gene: NA; V gene: TRBV6-1; CDR3 DNA: TGTGCCAGCAGGGAGGGGGCAACTAATGAAAAACTGTTTTTT; CDR3 protein: CASREGATNEKLFF
clone size: many; J gene: TRBJ2-6; D gene: NA; V gene: TRBV20-1; CDR3 DNA: TGCAGTGCTAGAGATGAGGTTCTCTCTGGGGCCAACGTCCTGACTTTC; CDR3 protein: CSARDEVLSGANVLTF
clone size: many; J gene: TRBJ1-5; D gene: NA; V gene: TRBV15; CDR3 DNA: TGTGCCACCAGCGACCCCGGCGAGCCCCAGCATTTT; CDR3 protein: CATSDPGEPQHF
clone size: many; J gene: TRBJ1-3; D gene: NA; V gene: TRBV20-1; CDR3 DNA: TGCAGTGCCCGATTGTCCCAGAGGCCGGGGAGCTCTGGAAACACCATATATTTT; CDR3 protein: CSARLSQRPGSSGNTIYF
clone size: many; J gene: TRBJ1-3; D gene: NA; V gene: TRBV4-3; CDR3 DNA: TGCGCCAGCAGCCCCCGTGTTGGAAACACCATATATTTT; CDR3 protein: CASSPRVGNTIYF
clone size: many; J gene: TRBJ1-1; D gene: NA; V gene: TRBV7-2; CDR3 DNA: TGTGCCAGCAGCTTATTTCAAGGAGGAATCATGAACACTGAAGCTTTCTTT; CDR3 protein: CASSLFQGGIMNTEAFF
clone size: many; J gene: TRBJ2-6; D gene: TRBD1; V gene: TRBV28; CDR3 DNA: TGTGCCAGCATTTCCTTGGGATCGACAGGGTTCGACTCTCTCTCTGGGGCCAACGTCCTGACTTTC; CDR3 protein: CASISLGSTGFDSLSGANVLTF
clone size: few; J gene: TRBJ2-5; D gene: NA; V gene: TRBV7-2; CDR3 DNA: TGTGCCAGCAGCTCGGTTGGTCAGGGGCAGGGGACCCAGTACTTC; CDR3 protein: CASSSVGQGQGTQYF
clone size: many; J gene: TRBJ2-1; D gene: NA; V gene: TRBV20-1; CDR3 DNA: TGCAGTGCCGCGTCCGGGGCCCACAATGAGCAGTTCTTC; CDR3 protein: CSAASGAHNEQFF
clone size: NA; J gene: TRBJ2-4; D gene: NA; V gene: TRBV19; CDR3 DNA: TGTGCCAGTAACTCTGGGATCAATCTAGCCAAAAACATTCAGTACTTC; CDR3 protein: CASNSGINLAKNIQYF
clone size: many; J gene: TRBJ2-5; D gene: NA; V gene: TRBV11-2; CDR3 DNA: TGTGCCAGCAGCTTCAATCGATTCCAAGAGACCCAGTACTTC; CDR3 protein: CASSFNRFQETQYF
clone size: many; J gene: TRBJ2-7; D gene: NA; V gene: TRBV7-3; CDR3 DNA: TGTGCCAGCAGCCCTGGGGCGTCCTACGAGCAGTACTTC; CDR3 protein: CASSPGASYEQYF
clone size: many; J gene: TRBJ2-3; D gene: TRBD1; V gene: TRBV7-9; CDR3 DNA: TGTGCCAGCAGCTTATACCCCGGGACAGCCAGCACAGATACGCAGTATTTT; CDR3 protein: CASSLYPGTASTDTQYF